Shown below are 17 T cell receptor beta chains from a single sample sequenced in a study of CD8 T cells in ankylosing spondylitis. TCRdb itself ran the 5' RACE reads through MiXCR, one entry per CDR3 protein. The sample consists of about 160,000 distinct CDR3 sequences, roughly 44% of them appearing once. Material: synovial fluid, either unsorted or a sorted T cell fraction (not recorded which). Every receptor here comes from a male donor with ankylosing spondylitis.

The chain links TRBV20-1 to TRBJ2-1, with D possibly called TRBD1 or TRBD2 (5 bases each). The CDR3 sequence is 14 residues long. Germline loops: CDR1 DFQATT, CDR2 SNEGSKA (reference sequence). Trimming removed 7 bases from V and 1 base from J, with 14 bases in between. The CDR3 DNA reads TGCAGTGTAGGGGAACTAGGTTCCTACAATGAGCAGTTCTTC. Translated: CSVGELGSYNEQFF.

The J gene is TRBJ1-2, the V gene TRBV5-1; 8 nucleotides agree with TRBD1. With V trimmed by 4 bases and J by 3 bases, 11 bases remained unmatched. Germline-derived CDR1 and CDR2 are SGHRS and YFSETQ. CDR3 length equals 16 residues. CDR3 loop: CASSPGQVLVHYGYTF. As DNA, the CDR3 is TGCGCCAGCAGCCCGGGACAGGTCTTAGTTCACTATGGCTACACCTTC.

The rearrangement links TRBV4-2 to TRBJ2-3, with TRBD2 matching over 10 bases. Per germline, CDR1 LGHNA and CDR2 YNFKEQ. V shed 0 bases and J 0 bases; nucleotides not matched to a gene: 3. This CDR3 region has 17 residues. The CDR3 spells CASSQEGTSDSTDTQYF. CDR3 sequence (DNA): TGTGCCAGCAGCCAAGAGGGGACTAGCGATAGCACAGATACGCAGTATTTT.

The sample holds a few counts of this clonotype. The chain links TRBV4-2 to TRBJ2-2, with 7 nucleotides matching TRBD1. Germline CDR1 reads LGHNA; CDR2 reads YNFKEQ. V dropped 5 bases and J dropped 1; count of bases not matched to a gene: 4. The CDR3 contains 15 residues. Written as DNA, the CDR3 is TGTGCCAGCAGCGCTTACAGGGGGAACACCGGGGAGCTGTTTTTT. Protein: CASSAYRGNTGELFF.

The chain links TRBV4-2 to TRBJ2-4; 8 bases are shared with TRBD2. Trimming took 2 bases from V and 0 from J; bases not matched to a gene: 18. CDR1 and CDR2 (germline): LGHNA, YNFKEQ. The CDR3 runs 21 residues. CDR3: CASSQMLAGPRSILAKNIQYF. DNA of the CDR3: TGTGCCAGCAGCCAAATGCTAGCGGGCCCGCGATCTATCCTAGCCAAAAACATTCAGTACTTC.

The V gene is TRBV7-8, the J gene TRBJ2-7, with 7 bases fitting TRBD2. CDR3 length: 14 residues. Losses at the gene ends were 3 bases for V and 3 bases for J; bases not matched to a gene: 5. The V gene's germline CDR1 is SGHVS and CDR2 FQNEAQ. The CDR3, as DNA: TGTGCCAGCAGCTTCGGCGGGAGCGACTACGAGCAGTACTTC. It translates to CASSFGGSDYEQYF.

This clonotype has a handful of counts. The CDR3 coding sequence is TGCAGTGCTAGAGGCGAAGGGGGAAAACAAGGCTACACCTTC. As protein: CSARGEGGKQGYTF. The chain is built from TRBV20-1 and TRBJ1-2; possible D gene TRBD1, 6 bases. CDR3 length equals 14 residues. Germline V CDR1 and CDR2: DFQATT, SNEGSKA (reference sequence). V lost 1 base to trimming and J lost 8 bases, with 17 bases between them.

This clonotype has only a few counts. The V call is TRBV21-1, the J call TRBJ2-7; the D call of TRBD1 is as the table states it, not checked on the DNA. TRBV21-1 is a listed pseudogene. This CDR3 spans 16 amino acids. The CDR3 region is CASSKGGDRPSYEQYF. CDR3 nucleotides: TGTGCCAGCAGCAAAGGAGGGGACAGGCCCTCCTACGAGCAGTACTTC.

The chain recombines TRBV29-1 with TRBJ2-7; D gene unclear. Trimming shortened V by 1 base and J by 3 bases, and 19 bases separated the two germline ends. CDR1 is SQVTM and CDR2 is ANQGSEA in the germline V gene. The CDR3 extends over 16 amino acids. The chain's CDR3 is CSVEVGWEGRSYEQYF. Here the CDR3 DNA reads TGCAGCGTTGAAGTCGGGTGGGAAGGTCGGAGCTACGAGCAGTACTTC.

This chain links TRBV6-4 with TRBJ2-1; 8 bases are shared with TRBD2. Germline CDR1 is MRHNA and CDR2 is SNTAGT. The length of the CDR3 is 15 residues. V gave up 5 bases and J gave up 0 bases; unmatched junction bases: 3. This chain's CDR3 is CASSFSGDSYNEQFF. CDR3 bases: TGTGCCAGCAGTTTTAGCGGGGACTCCTACAATGAGCAGTTCTTC.

This clonotype was seen a handful of times. The chain uses TRBV6-2 or TRBV6-3 and TRBJ2-1, with D possibly being TRBD2 (6 bases). Germline V gives CDR1 MNHEY, CDR2 SVGEGT. This CDR3 spans 17 amino acids. V shed 0 bases and J shed 0 bases, with 12 bases lying between them. The CDR3 loop is CASSYSIAGPSYNEQFF. The CDR3 DNA reads as TGTGCCAGCAGTTACTCGATTGCGGGACCCTCCTACAATGAGCAGTTCTTC.

The V gene is TRBV19, the J gene TRBJ1-1; D may be TRBD1 (5 bases). Germline V gene lookup returns CDR1 LNHDA and CDR2 SQIVND (reference sequence). The V end was cut by 9 bases, the J end by 5 bases, with 22 bases between. CDR3 length: 15 residues. The CDR3 spells CASDNDGGFATEAFF. The CDR3 DNA sequence: TGTGCCAGCGACAACGACGGGGGATTTGCGACTGAAGCTTTCTTT. The full variable domain, its missing parts supplied by reference TRBV19 and TRBJ1-1, is DGGITQSPKYLFRKEGQNVTLSCEQNLNHDAMYWYRQDPGQGLRLIYYSQIVNDFQKGDIAEGYSVSREKKESFPLTVTSAQKNPTAFYLCASDNDGGFATEAFFGQGTRLTVV.

This chain links TRBV7-6 with TRBJ1-2; 9 nucleotides match TRBD1. V dropped 1 base and J dropped 4; count of bases not matched to a gene: 4. The germline V gene has CDR1 SGHVS and CDR2 FNYEAQ. The CDR3 totals 15 residues. CDR3 sequence: CASSLGTGVPYGYTF. The DNA for the CDR3 is TGTGCCAGCAGCTTAGGGACAGGGGTTCCCTATGGCTACACCTTC.

This chain links TRBV2 with TRBJ2-7; D unresolved. This CDR3 is 15 amino acids long. The germline gives CDR1 SNHLY, CDR2 FYNNEI. V lost 4 bases and J lost 3, with 16 bases in between. The DNA for the CDR3 is TGTGCCAGCAGTGTCGGCGGAAACACACGCTACGAGCAGTACTTC. Residues: CASSVGGNTRYEQYF.

The chain links TRBV12-3 or TRBV12-4 to TRBJ1-1; 7 nucleotides match TRBD1. The length of the CDR3 is 17 residues. The V segment lost 3 bases and the J segment 3 bases; nucleotides outside the gene matches: 13. The CDR3: CASSFDRVRLQHTEAFF. The CDR3 DNA reads as TGTGCCAGCAGTTTCGACAGGGTGAGGCTCCAGCACACTGAAGCTTTCTTT.

The chain combines TRBV12-3 or TRBV12-4 with TRBJ2-2; TRBD2 aligns across 12 bases. The CDR3 has 15 amino acids. Trimming took 6 bases from V and 5 from J; bases not matched to a gene: 4. The CDR3 DNA reads as TGTGCCAGCAGCGGACTAGCGGGGTGGACCGGGGAGCTGTTTTTT. Translating it yields CASSGLAGWTGELFF.

This clonotype turned up a few times. The rearrangement links TRBV7-9 to TRBJ2-7, with 7 bases fitting TRBD1. Trimming removed 1 base from V and 2 bases from J; junction bases left unmatched: 8. CDR1 SEHNR and CDR2 FQNEAQ come from the germline V gene (reference sequence). The CDR3 is 16 amino acids. CDR3 loop: CASSLGDPGQTYEQYF. The CDR3 DNA follows: TGTGCCAGCAGCTTAGGAGATCCGGGACAGACCTACGAGCAGTACTTC.